This record looks at one TCR beta chain sequence and its context. The antigen is unknown. The entry originates in a study of T cells after yellow fever vaccination. The study, taken as a whole, reports: Abundant clonotypes from the bulk population could have been carried over as contaminants into FACS-sorted repertoires.

Trimming at V came to 8 bases and at J to 1 base, leaving 4 bases not matched to a gene. Germline V gene data show CDR1 as LNHDA and CDR2 as SQIVND (reference sequence). This CDR3 is built from 14 residues. Via MiXCR, TCRdb re-called the 5' RACE reads, giving one row per CDR3 protein. The sample carries approximately 600,000 distinct CDR3 sequences, 9% to 15% recorded once. The TCR originated in a young man who received the YFV17D yellow fever vaccine. Material: PBMCs, obtained on the day of the yellow fever booster vaccination. The rearrangement uses TRBV19 and TRBJ2-2; 7 bases are shared with TRBD1. CDR3 amino acids: CASCQGVNTGELFF. The CDR3 bases are TGTGCCAGTTGCCAGGGGGTGAACACCGGGGAGCTGTTTTTT.